This T cell receptor beta chain was captured in a study of blood T cells in healthy people across ages. This clonotype appeared a few times. Each donor's blood draw was roughly 10 milliliters of peripheral blood. The germline CDR1 and CDR2 sequences are MNHEY and SVGEGT. V dropped 2 bases and J dropped 6 bases, with 8 bases sitting between them. This CDR3 contains 12 residues. A J-beta primer mix and a sample-barcoded 5' primer were used in a second PCR of roughly 6 to 12 cycles. Each CDR3 protein is one row after TCRdb ran MiXCR on the 5' RACE reads. This sample has about 1.8 million distinct CDR3 sequences; about 49% occur once, and the top ten carry about 2.1%.

The chain links TRBV6-2 or TRBV6-3 to TRBJ2-7, with a weak D call TRBD2 (6 bases). This receptor was identified in a woman aged 40 to 50 in good health. Sequencing used blood. This chain's CDR3 is CASSYGGVEQYF. DNA for the CDR3: TGTGCCAGCAGTTACGGAGGGGTCGAGCAGTACTTC.